The 26 T cell receptor beta chains below come from one sample, sequenced in a study of OX40 agonist ivuxolimab in advanced cancers. Profiled with immunoSEQ multiplex PCR; TCRdb holds only in-frame clones, not every one. The sample carries around 70,000 clones, 85% recorded once. Sequenced material: CD4+ or CD8+ T cells sorted from blood, taken in a trial of the OX40 agonist ivuxolimab. The receptors come from an adult with an advanced solid tumor such as melanoma, head and neck, liver or kidney cancer.

CDR3 sequence reads: CASSWTARGEQYV. Here the CDR3 DNA reads TGTGCCAGCAGTTGGACGGCGCGCGGCGAGCAGTACGTC. The rearrangement links TRBV6-1 to TRBJ2-7; D gene ambiguous. With 5 bases removed from V and 6 bases from J, the gap between germline ends came to 14 bases. This CDR3 is 13 amino acids long. Germline V gene sequence: CDR1 MNHNS, CDR2 SASEGT.

V usage is TRBV7-8 and J usage is TRBJ1-2; maybe TRBD1 (5 bases). V lost 4 bases and J lost 4, with 16 bases in between. Germline CDR1 and CDR2: SGHVS and FQNEAQ. The CDR3 runs 15 residues. This chain's CDR3 is CASSSPGRGSYGYTF. The CDR3 DNA reads as TGTGCCAGCAGCTCTCCTGGGAGGGGCTCCTATGGCTACACCTTC.

The J gene is TRBJ1-2, the V gene TRBV18, with 10 bases identical to TRBD1. Germline-derived CDR1 and CDR2 are KGHSH and LQKENI. The length of the CDR3 is 14 residues. The junction had 3 bases not matched to a gene; V was cut back by 3 bases and J by 5 bases. CDR3 loop: CASSPTDRGYGYTF. Here the CDR3 DNA reads TGTGCCAGCTCACCGACGGACAGGGGGTATGGCTACACCTTC.

The V gene is TRBV27, the J gene TRBJ1-2; 9 bases line up with TRBD1. The V segment lost 7 bases and the J segment 5 bases; nucleotides outside the gene matches: 11. The CDR3 loop spans 15 amino acids. Germline CDR1 reads MNHEY; CDR2 reads SMNVEV (reference sequence). The CDR3 DNA sequence: TGTGCCAGCACCCTAAAAAGCGGACAGGGGTATGGCTACACCTTC. The encoded protein is CASTLKSGQGYGYTF.

The rearrangement joins TRBV28 to TRBJ2-2; D ambiguous. The CDR3 runs to 16 residues. Trimming took off 7 bases at V and 7 bases at J, with 22 bases between the two ends. Per the germline V gene, CDR1 is MDHEN and CDR2 is SYDVKM. This CDR3 is CASTLRMQVWDGELFF. The CDR3 region has the DNA TGTGCCAGCACCCTTAGGATGCAGGTTTGGGACGGGGAGCTGTTTTTT.

This chain joins TRBV5-1 and TRBJ2-1, with D maybe TRBD1 (6 bases). The germline V gene encodes CDR1 SGHRS and CDR2 YFSETQ. Trimming took 3 bases from V and 0 from J, leaving 7 bases between them. This CDR3 is built from 14 residues. The CDR3 protein is CASSSRGSYNEQFF. CDR3 nucleotides: TGCGCCAGCAGCTCCAGGGGCTCCTACAATGAGCAGTTCTTC. The full variable domain, rest sourced from reference TRBV5-1 and TRBJ2-1, is KAGVTQTPRYLIKTRGQQVTLSCSPISGHRSVSWYQQTPGQGLQFLFEYFSETQRNKGNFPGRFSGRQFSNSRSEMNVSTLELGDSALYLCASSSRGSYNEQFFGPGTRLTVL.

This clone was observed a single time. The chain links TRBV7-2 to TRBJ1-3, with D uncertain. The germline V gene has CDR1 SGHTA and CDR2 FQGNSA. V was shortened by 4 bases and J by 0 bases, with 13 bases between the two germline ends. The CDR3 runs 16 residues. The CDR3: CASSSSPASSGNTIYF. CDR3 coding DNA: TGTGCCAGCAGCTCCAGCCCCGCGAGCTCTGGAAACACCATATATTTT. Complete variable domain (other parts from reference TRBV7-2 and TRBJ1-3): GAGVSQSPSNKVTEKGKDVELRCDPISGHTALYWYRQSLGQGLEFLIYFQGNSAPDKSGLPSDRFSAERTGGSVSTLTIQRTQQEDSAVYLCASSSSPASSGNTIYFGEGSWLTVV.

This sequence joins TRBV7-9 and TRBJ2-2, with D tentatively TRBD2 (6 bases). V lost 5 bases, J lost 7 bases, and 17 bases lay in between. CDR3 length: 15 amino acids. Looked up from germline, CDR1 is SEHNR and CDR2 is FQNEAQ (reference sequence). The DNA for the CDR3 is TGTGCCAGCAGCCACCTGTCGGGGGAGGTCGGGGAGCTGTTTTTT. Translating it yields CASSHLSGEVGELFF.

The gene calls are TRBV2 and TRBJ1-5; 12 bases map to TRBD1. From germline, CDR1 is SNHLY and CDR2 FYNNEI. This CDR3 spans 15 amino acids. V lost 6 bases to trimming and J lost 7 bases; unmatched junction nucleotides: 7. CDR3 DNA sequence: TGTGCCAGCAGCTCCGGGGGGACAGGGGGCCAGCCCCAGCATTTT. Encoded protein: CASSSGGTGGQPQHF.

Written as DNA, the CDR3 is TGTGCCAGCAGTTACGGGGGACTAGTGGGAAACACCATATATTTT. This sequence encodes CASSYGGLVGNTIYF. The chain carries TRBV28 and TRBJ1-3; D is perhaps TRBD1 (5 bases). Germline V gene data show CDR1 as MDHEN and CDR2 as SYDVKM. The CDR3 is made up of 15 amino acids. Trimming left V 4 bases short and J 4 bases short, with 14 bases between.

The rearrangement joins TRBV4-1 to TRBJ2-5, with D possibly matching TRBD1 (6 bases). The CDR3 spans 14 residues. Between the trimmed V and J ends, which lost 4 bases and 2 bases, there was a span of 11 bases. Germline values: CDR1 MGHRA, CDR2 YSYEKL. The CDR3 sequence: CASSLRQDQETQYF. CDR3 DNA: TGCGCCAGCAGCCTACGACAGGATCAAGAGACCCAGTACTTC.

The rearrangement uses TRBV13 and TRBJ2-3; 7 bases map to TRBD2. Germline values: CDR1 PRHDT, CDR2 FYEKMQ (reference sequence). J gave up 3 bases and V 5 bases, and 11 bases lay outside the gene matches. CDR3 length: 16 amino acids. The DNA for the CDR3 is TGTGCCAGCAGCCCCCGGGTTAAGGGAGGGACAGATACGCAGTATTTT. It is translated as CASSPRVKGGTDTQYF.

The CDR3 here is CASSYLAGMAYNEQFF. DNA of the CDR3: TGTGCCAGCAGTTACCTAGCGGGAATGGCCTACAATGAGCAGTTCTTC. The gene calls are TRBV27 and TRBJ2-1; 9 bases agree with TRBD2. The CDR3 has 16 amino acids. Germline-derived CDR1 and CDR2 are MNHEY and SMNVEV (reference sequence). The junction had 6 bases not matched to a gene; V was cut back by 4 bases and J by 2 bases.

This chain links TRBV5-4 with TRBJ2-3; 8 nucleotides agree with TRBD2. CDR1 SGHNT and CDR2 YYREEE come from the germline V gene (reference sequence). J was trimmed by 0 bases and V by 0 bases; bases with no gene match: 3. This CDR3 has 16 residues. The CDR3 sequence is CASSLEGGGSTDTQYF. In DNA, the CDR3 is TGTGCCAGCAGCTTGGAGGGCGGGGGGAGCACAGATACGCAGTATTTT.

The CDR3 DNA reads as TGTGCCAGCAGCTTACAAGCGGTAGCCAAAAACATTCAGTACTTC. Translating gives CASSLQAVAKNIQYF. The V call is TRBV7-2, the J call TRBJ2-4; TRBD2 is a possible D gene (5 bases). Germline V gene sequence: CDR1 SGHTA, CDR2 FQGNSA. Trimming pared 2 bases from V and 0 bases from J, leaving 8 bases between. The CDR3 loop spans 15 amino acids.

This sequence joins TRBV21-1 and TRBJ2-1; the D call TRBD2 from the table was never checked on the DNA. TRBV21-1 is a recognized pseudogene. The CDR3 length is 17 residues. The CDR3 nucleotides read TGTGCCAGCAGCAAAGCTCCTAGCGGAGCCCCCCCGTGGCGGCAGTTCTTC. This sequence encodes CASSKAPSGAPPWRQFF.

The V and J genes are TRBV27 and TRBJ1-5; no firm D call. The ends were cut back, 1 base at V and 4 bases at J, with 14 bases in the middle. The CDR3 contains 16 residues. Germline V gene sequence: CDR1 MNHEY, CDR2 SMNVEV (reference sequence). CDR3 nucleotide sequence: TGTGCCAGCAGTTTATTTTCGGGAGTTCTAAATCAGCCCCAGCATTTT. Its translation is CASSLFSGVLNQPQHF.

This clone was observed once. V usage is TRBV4-2 and J usage is TRBJ2-1, with 9 bases that match TRBD1. The CDR3 is made up of 15 amino acids. CDR1 and CDR2 (germline): LGHNA, YNFKEQ. The ends lost 1 base at V and 6 bases at J; junction bases unmatched: 4. The CDR3 DNA follows: TGTGCCAGCAGCCAAGTTGGGACAGGGTCCAATGAGCAGTTCTTC. Protein product: CASSQVGTGSNEQFF.

Concerning this clone itself: The identical CDR3 is also encoded by other nucleotide sequences in the sample. The CDR3 loop is CASSFTPANYGYTF. CDR3 in DNA: TGTGCCAGCAGCTTTACTCCAGCTAACTATGGCTACACCTTC. The rearrangement joins TRBV7-2 to TRBJ1-2; D call uncertain. Trimming took off 3 bases at V and 0 bases at J, with 8 bases between the two ends. Germline CDR1 reads SGHTA; CDR2 reads FQGNSA. The CDR3 spans 14 residues.

The chain joins TRBV19 to TRBJ2-5, with D unresolved. This CDR3 comprises 14 residues. Per the germline V gene, CDR1 is LNHDA and CDR2 is SQIVND (reference sequence). The V end lost 8 bases, the J end lost 1 base, and 14 bases lay between the germline ends. In DNA form, the CDR3 reads TGTGCCAGTTCTGAGCAGGCTTCCCAAGAGACCCAGTACTTC. It yields the protein CASSEQASQETQYF.

This chain links TRBV7-9 with TRBJ1-2; 8 bases agree with TRBD1. Per the germline V gene, CDR1 is SEHNR and CDR2 is FQNEAQ (reference sequence). The V and J ends lost 11 bases and 5 bases, in that order; junction bases with no gene match: 16. CDR3 length: 15 amino acids. The CDR3 DNA follows: TGTGCCGCAGGGGGCGCAGATAATAACCGGTATGGCTACACCTTC. Translating gives CAAGGADNNRYGYTF.

A single count supports this clone. The rearrangement links TRBV11-2 to TRBJ1-2; 7 bases agree with TRBD1. CDR1 SGHAT and CDR2 FQNNGV come from the germline V gene. Trimming removed 5 bases from V and 8 bases from J; junction bases left unmatched: 8. This CDR3 region has 13 residues. In DNA, the CDR3 is TGTGCCAGCAGCCAGACAGGGTTGGGAGGCTACACCTTC. Amino acid sequence: CASSQTGLGGYTF.

The chain carries TRBV23-1 and TRBJ1-6; TRBD1 is a possible D gene (6 bases). TRBV23-1 is identified as an open reading frame with a role that is uncertain. This CDR3 spans 16 amino acids. Deletions cut 5 bases from V and 5 bases from J, with 16 bases between. Here the CDR3 DNA reads TGCGCCAGCAGTACTCCCACAGGGAGGGATAATTCACCCCTCCACTTT. Protein sequence: CASSTPTGRDNSPLHF.

V usage is TRBV7-2 and J usage is TRBJ1-4, with D unresolved. Germline V CDR1 and CDR2: SGHTA, FQGNSA. The ends were cut back, 5 bases at V and 6 bases at J, with 13 bases in the middle. CDR3 size: 14 residues. CDR3 sequence: CASSRGGLDEKLFF. The DNA for the CDR3 is TGTGCCAGCAGCCGGGGAGGACTCGATGAAAAACTGTTTTTT.

The chain uses TRBV19 and TRBJ1-2, with D maybe TRBD1 (5 bases). V was clipped by 0 bases and J by 5 bases, with 10 bases between them. This CDR3 has 14 residues. Germline V gene sequence: CDR1 LNHDA, CDR2 SQIVND (reference sequence). CDR3 region: CASSIESGGYGYTF. Here the CDR3 DNA reads TGTGCCAGTAGTATAGAATCGGGGGGATATGGCTACACCTTC.

The CDR3 DNA reads TGTGCCAGCAGCCCACTCCCGGGGAGAATCAGCGCCGGGGAGCTGTTTTTT. This sequence encodes CASSPLPGRISAGELFF. The chain combines TRBV4-2 with TRBJ2-2; the D gene is possibly TRBD2 (5 bases). Per germline, CDR1 LGHNA and CDR2 YNFKEQ. The CDR3 spans 17 residues. V was trimmed by 4 bases and J by 6 bases, leaving 21 bases between them.